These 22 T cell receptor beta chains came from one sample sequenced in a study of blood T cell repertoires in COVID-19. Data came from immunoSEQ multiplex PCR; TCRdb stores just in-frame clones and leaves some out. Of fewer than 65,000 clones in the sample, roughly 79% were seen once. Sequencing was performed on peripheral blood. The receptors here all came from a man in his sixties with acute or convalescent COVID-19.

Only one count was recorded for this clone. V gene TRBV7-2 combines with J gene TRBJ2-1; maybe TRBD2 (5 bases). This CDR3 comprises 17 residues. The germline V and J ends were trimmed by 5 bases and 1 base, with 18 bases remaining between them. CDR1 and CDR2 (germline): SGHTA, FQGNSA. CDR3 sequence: CASSPEGTFGSYNEQFF. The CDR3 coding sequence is TGTGCCAGCAGCCCCGAGGGCACCTTTGGTTCCTACAATGAGCAGTTCTTC.

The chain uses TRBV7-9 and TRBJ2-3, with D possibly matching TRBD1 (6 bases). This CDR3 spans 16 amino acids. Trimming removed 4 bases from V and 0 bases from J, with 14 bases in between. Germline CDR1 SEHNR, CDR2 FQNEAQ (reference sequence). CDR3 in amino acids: CASSSSTGVSTDTQYF. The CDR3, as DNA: TGTGCCAGCAGCTCCTCGACAGGAGTTAGCACAGATACGCAGTATTTT. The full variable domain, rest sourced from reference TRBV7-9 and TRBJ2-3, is DTGVSQNPRHKITKRGQNVTFRCDPISEHNRLYWYRQTLGQGPEFLTYFQNEAQLEKSRLLSDRFSAERPKGSFSTLEIQRTEQGDSAMYLCASSSSTGVSTDTQYFGPGTRLTVL.

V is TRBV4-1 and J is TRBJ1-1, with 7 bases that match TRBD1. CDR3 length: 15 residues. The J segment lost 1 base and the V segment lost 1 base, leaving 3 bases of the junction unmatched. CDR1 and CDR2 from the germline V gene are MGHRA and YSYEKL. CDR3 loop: CASSQARGRNTEAFF. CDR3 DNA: TGCGCCAGCAGCCAAGCGAGGGGGCGGAACACTGAAGCTTTCTTT.

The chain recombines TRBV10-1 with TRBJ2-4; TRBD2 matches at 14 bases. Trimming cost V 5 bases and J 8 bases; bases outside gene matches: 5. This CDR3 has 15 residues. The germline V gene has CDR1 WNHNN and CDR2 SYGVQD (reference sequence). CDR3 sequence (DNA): TGCGCCAGCAGTCCATGGACTAGCGGGGGGCACATTCAGTACTTC. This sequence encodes CASSPWTSGGHIQYF.

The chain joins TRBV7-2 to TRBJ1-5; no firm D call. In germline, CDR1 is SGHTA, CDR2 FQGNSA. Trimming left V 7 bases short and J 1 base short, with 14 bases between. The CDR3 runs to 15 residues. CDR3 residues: CASTSSGSSNQPQHF. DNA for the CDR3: TGTGCCAGCACCTCATCTGGTAGCAGCAATCAGCCCCAGCATTTT.

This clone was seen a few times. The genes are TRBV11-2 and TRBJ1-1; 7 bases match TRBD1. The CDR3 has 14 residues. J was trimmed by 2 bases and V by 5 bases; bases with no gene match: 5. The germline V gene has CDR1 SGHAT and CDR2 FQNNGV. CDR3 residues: CASSVRQGNTEAFF. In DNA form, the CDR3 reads TGTGCCAGCAGCGTTCGACAGGGCAACACTGAAGCTTTCTTT.

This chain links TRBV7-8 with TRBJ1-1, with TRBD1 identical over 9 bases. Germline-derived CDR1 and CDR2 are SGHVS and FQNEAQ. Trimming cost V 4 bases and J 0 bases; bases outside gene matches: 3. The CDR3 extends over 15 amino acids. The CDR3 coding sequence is TGTGCCAGCAGCTCAGGACAGGGGTTGAACACTGAAGCTTTCTTT. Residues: CASSSGQGLNTEAFF.

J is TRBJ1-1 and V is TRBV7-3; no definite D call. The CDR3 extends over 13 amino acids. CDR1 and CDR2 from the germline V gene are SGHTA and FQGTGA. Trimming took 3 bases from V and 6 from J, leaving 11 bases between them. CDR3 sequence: CASSFEPNAEAFF. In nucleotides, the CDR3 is TGTGCCAGCAGCTTCGAGCCAAACGCTGAAGCTTTCTTT.

The CDR3 loop is CASSPRTSGEQFF. CDR3 nucleotides: TGTGCCAGCAGCCCCCGGACTAGCGGGGAGCAGTTCTTC. The chain recombines TRBV14 with TRBJ2-1; TRBD2 aligns across 11 bases. The CDR3 extends over 13 amino acids. V shed 4 bases, J shed 10 bases, and the junction held 3 bases outside the gene matches. CDR1 SGHDN and CDR2 FVKESK come from the germline V gene.

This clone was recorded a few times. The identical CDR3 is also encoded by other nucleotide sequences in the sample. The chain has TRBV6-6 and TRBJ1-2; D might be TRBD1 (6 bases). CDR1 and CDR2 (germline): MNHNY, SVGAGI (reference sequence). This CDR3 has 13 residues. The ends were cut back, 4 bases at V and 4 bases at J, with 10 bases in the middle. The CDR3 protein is CASSSDRPYGYTF. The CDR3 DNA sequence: TGTGCCAGCAGTTCTGACAGGCCCTATGGCTACACCTTC.

CDR3 DNA: TGTGCCATCCCGTCGACAGACTCCTATAATTCACCCCTCCACTTT. It yields the protein CAIPSTDSYNSPLHF. V usage is TRBV28 and J usage is TRBJ1-6; a weak D match, TRBD1 (5 bases). The V gene's germline CDR1 is MDHEN and CDR2 SYDVKM. The CDR3 sequence is 15 residues long. Trimming left V 10 bases short and J 0 bases short, with 13 bases between.

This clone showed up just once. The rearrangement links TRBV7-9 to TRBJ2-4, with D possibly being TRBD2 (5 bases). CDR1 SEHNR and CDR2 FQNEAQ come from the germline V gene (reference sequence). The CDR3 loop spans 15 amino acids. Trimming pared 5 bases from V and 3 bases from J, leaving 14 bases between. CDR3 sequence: CASSLGLTDKNIQYF. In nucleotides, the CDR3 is TGTGCCAGCAGCCTCGGACTTACGGACAAAAACATTCAGTACTTC.

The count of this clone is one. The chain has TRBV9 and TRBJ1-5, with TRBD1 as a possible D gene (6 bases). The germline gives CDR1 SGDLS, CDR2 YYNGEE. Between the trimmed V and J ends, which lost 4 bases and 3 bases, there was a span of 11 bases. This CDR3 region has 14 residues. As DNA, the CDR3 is TGTGCCAGCAGCCCCGGACAGATCAATCAGCCCCAGCATTTT. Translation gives CASSPGQINQPQHF.

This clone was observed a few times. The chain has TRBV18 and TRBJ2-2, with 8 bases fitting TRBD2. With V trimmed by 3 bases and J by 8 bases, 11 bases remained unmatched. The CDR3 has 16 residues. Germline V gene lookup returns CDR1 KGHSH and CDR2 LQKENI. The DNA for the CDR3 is TGTGCCAGCTCACCGAGCAGCGGGGGAAGTGGAGGGGAGCTGTTTTTT. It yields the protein CASSPSSGGSGGELFF.

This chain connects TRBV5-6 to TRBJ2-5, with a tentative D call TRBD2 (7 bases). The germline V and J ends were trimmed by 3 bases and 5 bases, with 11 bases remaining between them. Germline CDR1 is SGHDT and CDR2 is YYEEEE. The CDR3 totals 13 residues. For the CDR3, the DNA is TGTGCCAGCAGCTCCAGGGGAGGGGAGACCCAGTACTTC. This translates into CASSSRGGETQYF.

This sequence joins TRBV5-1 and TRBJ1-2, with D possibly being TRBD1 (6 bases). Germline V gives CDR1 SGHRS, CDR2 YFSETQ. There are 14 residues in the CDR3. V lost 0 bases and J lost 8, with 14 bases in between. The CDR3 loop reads CASSLGTGLGGYTF. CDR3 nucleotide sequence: TGCGCCAGCAGCTTGGGTACAGGGTTGGGCGGCTACACCTTC.

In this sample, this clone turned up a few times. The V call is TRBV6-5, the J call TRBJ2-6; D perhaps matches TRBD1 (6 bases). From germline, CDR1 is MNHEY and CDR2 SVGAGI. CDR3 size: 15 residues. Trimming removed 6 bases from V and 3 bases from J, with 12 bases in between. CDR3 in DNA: TGTGCCAGCAGCGACCGAGGGGGTGGGGCCAACGTCCTGACTTTC. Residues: CASSDRGGGANVLTF.

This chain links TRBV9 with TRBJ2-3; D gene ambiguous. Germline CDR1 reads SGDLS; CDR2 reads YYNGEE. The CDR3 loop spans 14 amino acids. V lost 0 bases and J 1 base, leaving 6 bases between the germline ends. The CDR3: CASSVDRGTDTQYF. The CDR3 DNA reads TGTGCCAGCAGCGTAGACCGGGGCACAGATACGCAGTATTTT. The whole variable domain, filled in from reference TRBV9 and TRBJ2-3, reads DSGVTQTPKHLITATGQRVTLRCSPRSGDLSVYWYQQSLDQGLQFLIQYYNGEERAKGNILERFSAQQFPDLHSELNLSSLELGDSALYFCASSVDRGTDTQYFGPGTRLTVL.

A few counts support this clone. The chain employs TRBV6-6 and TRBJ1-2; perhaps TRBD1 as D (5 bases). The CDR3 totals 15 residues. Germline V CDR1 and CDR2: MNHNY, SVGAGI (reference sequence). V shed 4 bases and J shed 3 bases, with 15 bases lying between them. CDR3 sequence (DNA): TGTGCCAGCAGTTCCCCTCTAGGGGCAGACTATGGCTACACCTTC. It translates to CASSSPLGADYGYTF.

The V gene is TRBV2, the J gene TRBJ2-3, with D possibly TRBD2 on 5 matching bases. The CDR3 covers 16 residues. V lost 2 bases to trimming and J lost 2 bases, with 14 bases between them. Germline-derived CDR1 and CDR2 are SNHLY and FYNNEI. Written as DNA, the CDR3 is TGTGCCAGCAGTGAAATGGACTTAGGACCCACAGATACGCAGTATTTT. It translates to CASSEMDLGPTDTQYF.

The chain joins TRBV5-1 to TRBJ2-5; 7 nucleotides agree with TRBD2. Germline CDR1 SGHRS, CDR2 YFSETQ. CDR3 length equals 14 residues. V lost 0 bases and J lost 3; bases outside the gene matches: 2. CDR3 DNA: TGCGCCAGCAGCTTGGAGGCGGGGGAAGAGACCCAGTACTTC. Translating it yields CASSLEAGEETQYF.

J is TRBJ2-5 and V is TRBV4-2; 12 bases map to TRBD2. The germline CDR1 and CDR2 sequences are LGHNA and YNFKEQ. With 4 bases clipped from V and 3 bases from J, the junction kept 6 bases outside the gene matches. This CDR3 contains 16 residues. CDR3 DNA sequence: TGTGCCAGCAGCCTATCTAGCGGGGGGGGTGAAGAGACCCAGTACTTC. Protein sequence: CASSLSSGGGEETQYF.